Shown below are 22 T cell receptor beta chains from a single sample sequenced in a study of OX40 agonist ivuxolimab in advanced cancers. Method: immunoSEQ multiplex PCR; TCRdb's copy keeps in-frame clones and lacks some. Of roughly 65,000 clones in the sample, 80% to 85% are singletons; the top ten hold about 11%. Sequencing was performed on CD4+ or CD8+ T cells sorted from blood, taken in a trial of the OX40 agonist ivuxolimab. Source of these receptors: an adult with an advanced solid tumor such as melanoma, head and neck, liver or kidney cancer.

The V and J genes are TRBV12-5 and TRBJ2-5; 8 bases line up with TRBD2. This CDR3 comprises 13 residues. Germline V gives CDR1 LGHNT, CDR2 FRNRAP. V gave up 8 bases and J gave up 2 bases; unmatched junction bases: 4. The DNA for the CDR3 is TGTGCTAGTTCCGCTAGCGGGCAAGAGACCCAGTACTTC. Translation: CASSASGQETQYF.

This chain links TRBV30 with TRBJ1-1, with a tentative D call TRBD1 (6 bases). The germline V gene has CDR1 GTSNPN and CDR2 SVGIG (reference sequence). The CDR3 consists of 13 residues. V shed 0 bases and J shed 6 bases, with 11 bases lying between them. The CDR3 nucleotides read TGTGCCTGGAGTGTCATGGGGGCCGCTGAAGCTTTCTTT. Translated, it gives CAWSVMGAAEAFF.

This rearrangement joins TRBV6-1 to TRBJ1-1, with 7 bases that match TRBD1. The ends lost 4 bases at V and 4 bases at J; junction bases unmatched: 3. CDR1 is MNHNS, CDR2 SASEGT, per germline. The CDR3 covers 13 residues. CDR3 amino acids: CASSATGATEAFF. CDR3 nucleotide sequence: TGTGCCAGCAGTGCCACAGGGGCCACTGAAGCTTTCTTT.

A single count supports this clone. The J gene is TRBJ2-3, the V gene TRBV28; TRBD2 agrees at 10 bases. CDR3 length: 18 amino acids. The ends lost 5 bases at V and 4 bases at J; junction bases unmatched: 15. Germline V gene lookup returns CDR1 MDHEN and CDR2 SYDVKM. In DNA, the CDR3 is TGTGCCAGCAGTCCCCTAGCGGGAGTGGTACGGGGGGCAGATACGCAGTATTTT. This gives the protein CASSPLAGVVRGADTQYF.

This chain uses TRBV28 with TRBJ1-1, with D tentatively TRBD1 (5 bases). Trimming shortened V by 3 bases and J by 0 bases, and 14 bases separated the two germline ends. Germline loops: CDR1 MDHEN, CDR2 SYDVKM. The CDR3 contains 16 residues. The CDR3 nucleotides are TGTGCCAGCAGTTTGAGGCAGGGAATAATGAACACTGAAGCTTTCTTT. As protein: CASSLRQGIMNTEAFF.

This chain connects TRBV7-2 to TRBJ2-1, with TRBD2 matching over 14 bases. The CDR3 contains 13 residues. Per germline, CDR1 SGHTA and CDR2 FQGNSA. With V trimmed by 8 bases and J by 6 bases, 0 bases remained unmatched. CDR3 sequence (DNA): TGTGCCAGCGGGACTAGCGGGAGCAATGAGCAGTTCTTC. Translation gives CASGTSGSNEQFF.

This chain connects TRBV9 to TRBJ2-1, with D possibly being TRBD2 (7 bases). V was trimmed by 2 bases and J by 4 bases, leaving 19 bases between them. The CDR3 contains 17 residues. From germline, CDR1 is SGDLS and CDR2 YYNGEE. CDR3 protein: CASSVYHRGEGYNEQFF. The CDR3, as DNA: TGTGCCAGCAGCGTCTACCATAGGGGGGAGGGGTACAATGAGCAGTTCTTC.

The CDR3 here is CASSVGSLSSGNTIYF. The CDR3 bases are TGTGCCAGCAGCGTTGGATCCCTTAGCTCTGGAAACACCATATATTTT. V and J are TRBV9 and TRBJ1-3; D remains unclear. Germline CDR1 SGDLS, CDR2 YYNGEE. The CDR3 is made up of 16 amino acids. Trimming pared 2 bases from V and 0 bases from J, leaving 12 bases between.

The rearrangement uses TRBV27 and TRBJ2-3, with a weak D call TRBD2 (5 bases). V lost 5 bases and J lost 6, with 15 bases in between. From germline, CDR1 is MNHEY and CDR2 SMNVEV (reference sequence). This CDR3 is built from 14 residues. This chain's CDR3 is CASSHQRRPDTQYF. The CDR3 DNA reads TGTGCCAGCAGTCACCAAAGGAGGCCCGATACGCAGTATTTT.

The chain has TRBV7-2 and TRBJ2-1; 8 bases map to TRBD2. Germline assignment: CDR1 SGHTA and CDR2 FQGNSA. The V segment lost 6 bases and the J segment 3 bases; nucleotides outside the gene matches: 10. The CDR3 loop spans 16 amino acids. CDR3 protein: CASRRGAEVFYNEQFF. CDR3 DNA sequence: TGTGCCAGCAGGCGGGGGGCAGAAGTATTCTACAATGAGCAGTTCTTC.

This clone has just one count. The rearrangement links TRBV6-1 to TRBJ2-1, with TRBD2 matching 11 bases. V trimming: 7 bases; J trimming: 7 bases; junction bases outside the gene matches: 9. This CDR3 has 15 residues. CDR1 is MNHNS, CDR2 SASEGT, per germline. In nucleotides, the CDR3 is TGTGCCAGCACTCCGACTAGCGGGACCGGGAATGAGCAGTTCTTC. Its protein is CASTPTSGTGNEQFF.

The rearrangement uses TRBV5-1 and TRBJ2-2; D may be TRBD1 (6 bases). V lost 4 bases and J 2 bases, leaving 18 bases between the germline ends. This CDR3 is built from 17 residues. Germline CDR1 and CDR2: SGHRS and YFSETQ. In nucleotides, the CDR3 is TGCGCCAGCAGCCTCGATGGCAGGGGTCTCAACACCGGGGAGCTGTTTTTT. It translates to CASSLDGRGLNTGELFF.

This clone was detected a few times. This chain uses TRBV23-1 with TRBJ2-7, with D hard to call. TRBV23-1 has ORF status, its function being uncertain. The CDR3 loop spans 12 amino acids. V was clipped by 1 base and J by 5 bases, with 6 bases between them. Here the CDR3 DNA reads TGCGCCAGCAGTCAATTCCGGAACGAGCAGTACGTC. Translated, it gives CASSQFRNEQYV.

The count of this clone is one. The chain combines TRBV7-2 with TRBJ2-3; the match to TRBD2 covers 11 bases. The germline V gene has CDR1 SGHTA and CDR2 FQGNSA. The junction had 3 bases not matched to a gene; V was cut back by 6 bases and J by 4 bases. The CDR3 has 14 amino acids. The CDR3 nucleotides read TGTGCCAGCAGTTGGACTAGCGGGCCAGATACGCAGTATTTT. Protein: CASSWTSGPDTQYF.

CDR3 nucleotides: TGCGCCAGCAGCCAAGCCCCGACGGGGATCTCTGGAAACACCATATATTTT. It yields the protein CASSQAPTGISGNTIYF. This chain links TRBV4-1 with TRBJ1-3; D ambiguous. This CDR3 region has 17 residues. Germline values: CDR1 MGHRA, CDR2 YSYEKL. V lost 1 base, J lost 0 bases, and 13 bases lay in between.

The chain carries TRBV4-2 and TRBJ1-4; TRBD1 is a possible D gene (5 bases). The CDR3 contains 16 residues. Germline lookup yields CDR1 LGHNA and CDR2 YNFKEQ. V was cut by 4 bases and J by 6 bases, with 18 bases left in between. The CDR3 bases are TGTGCCAGCAGCCGGAAGGGAAAAGGGGAAGATGAAAAACTGTTTTTT. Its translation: CASSRKGKGEDEKLFF.

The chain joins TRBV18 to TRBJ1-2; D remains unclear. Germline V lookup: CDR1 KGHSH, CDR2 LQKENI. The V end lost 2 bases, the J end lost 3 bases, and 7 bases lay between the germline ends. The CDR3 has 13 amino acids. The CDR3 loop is CASSPLLDYGYTF. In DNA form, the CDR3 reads TGTGCCAGCTCACCATTGTTAGACTATGGCTACACCTTC.

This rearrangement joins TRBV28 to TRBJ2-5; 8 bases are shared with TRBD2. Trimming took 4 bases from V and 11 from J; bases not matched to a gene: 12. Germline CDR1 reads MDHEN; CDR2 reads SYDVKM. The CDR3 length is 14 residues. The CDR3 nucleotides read TGTGCCAGCAGTTCAACTTCGGTAGCGGGGAAGCAGTACTTC. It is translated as CASSSTSVAGKQYF. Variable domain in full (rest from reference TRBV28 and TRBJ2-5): DVKVTQSSRYLVKRTGEKVFLECVQDMDHENMFWYRQDPGLGLRLIYFSYDVKMKEKGDIPEGYSVSREKKERFSLILESASTNQTSMYLCASSSTSVAGKQYFGPGTRLLVL.

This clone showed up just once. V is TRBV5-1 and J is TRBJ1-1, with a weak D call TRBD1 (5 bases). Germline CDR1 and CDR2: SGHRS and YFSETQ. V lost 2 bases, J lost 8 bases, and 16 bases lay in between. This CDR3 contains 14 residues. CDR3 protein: CASSFGGAESEAFF. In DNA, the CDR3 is TGCGCCAGCAGCTTCGGGGGAGCTGAATCGGAAGCTTTCTTT. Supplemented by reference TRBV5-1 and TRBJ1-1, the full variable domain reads KAGVTQTPRYLIKTRGQQVTLSCSPISGHRSVSWYQQTPGQGLQFLFEYFSETQRNKGNFPGRFSGRQFSNSRSEMNVSTLELGDSALYLCASSFGGAESEAFFGQGTRLTVV.

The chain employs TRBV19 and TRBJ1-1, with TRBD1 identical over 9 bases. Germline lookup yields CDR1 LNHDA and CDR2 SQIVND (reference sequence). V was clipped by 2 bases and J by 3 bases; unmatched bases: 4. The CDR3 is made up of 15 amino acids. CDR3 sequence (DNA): TGTGCCAGTAGTATACCACGGACAGGGGACACTGAAGCTTTCTTT. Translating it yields CASSIPRTGDTEAFF.

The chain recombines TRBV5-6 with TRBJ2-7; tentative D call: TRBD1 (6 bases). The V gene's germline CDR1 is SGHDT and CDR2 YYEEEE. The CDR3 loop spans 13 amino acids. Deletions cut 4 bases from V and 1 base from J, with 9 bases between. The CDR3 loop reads CASSLGQSYEQYV. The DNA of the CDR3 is TGTGCCAGCAGCCTAGGACAGTCCTACGAGCAGTACGTC.

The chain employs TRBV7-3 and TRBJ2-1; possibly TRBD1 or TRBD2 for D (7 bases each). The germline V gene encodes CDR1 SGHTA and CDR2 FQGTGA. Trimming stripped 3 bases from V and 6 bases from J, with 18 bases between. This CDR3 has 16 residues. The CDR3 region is CASSFGPGGGPNEQFF. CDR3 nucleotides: TGTGCCAGCAGCTTTGGACCAGGGGGAGGGCCCAATGAGCAGTTCTTC. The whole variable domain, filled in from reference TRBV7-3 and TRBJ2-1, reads GAGVSQTPSNKVTEKGKYVELRCDPISGHTALYWYRQSLGQGPEFLIYFQGTGAADDSGLPNDRFFAVRPEGSVSTLKIQRTERGDSAVYLCASSFGPGGGPNEQFFGPGTRLTVL.